Below are 17 T cell receptor beta chains sequenced from a single sample in a study of tumor and adjacent non-tumor tissue in lung cancer (dated by TCRdb to the late 2010s). Bulk unsorted tissue served as the source for RNA extraction, and RNA quality was assessed using a NanoDrop ND-1000 and an Agilent 2100. The normal lung samples consisted of distant non-tumor tissue collected more than 3 cm from the tumor edge. Library creation used multiplex PCR. Sequencing used an Illumina HiSeq 2500. TCRbeta libraries were constructed through three rounds of nested PCR with primers (Table S4) according to protocols modified from ARM-PCR. TCRdb reprocessed the public reads (quality trimming at Q25 with fastp, clone calling with MiXCR) and kept in-frame beta chains. CDR3 protein sequences are deduplicated, and each keeps its most common genes and DNA. For this sample there are 90,000 to 100,000 distinct CDR3 sequences; about 80% appear just once. Approximately 28% of the sample comes from the top ten.

The sample was distant non-tumor lung tissue. These receptors all come from a man between 60 and 70 years old with small cell lung cancer.

This sequence joins TRBV29-1 and TRBJ2-1, with D perhaps matching TRBD1 (5 bases). Germline loops: CDR1 SQVTM, CDR2 ANQGSEA. The CDR3 loop spans 15 amino acids. CDR3 in DNA: TGCTCCTACGCCGTGACAGACCTAATGTACAATGAGCAGTTCTTC. It specifies CSYAVTDLMYNEQFF.

On this clonotype: A much larger clone lies a single base off, so this may be a read error. This chain uses TRBV5-1 with TRBJ2-1; 7 nucleotides match TRBD1. V gave up 4 bases and J gave up 9 bases; unmatched junction bases: 10. Looked up from germline, CDR1 is SGHRS and CDR2 is YFSETQ. The CDR3 is 14 residues long. The CDR3 loop reads CASSPGTELGEQFF. The DNA for the CDR3 is TGCGCCAGCAGCCCCGGGACAGAGCTCGGTGAGCAGTTCTTC.

This clonotype has more than one count but fewer than ten. A much more abundant neighbour one base away suggests this may be a read error. The V and J genes are TRBV7-9 and TRBJ2-1; TRBD2 agrees at 7 bases. The CDR3 has 15 amino acids. Trimming took 5 bases from V and 6 from J; bases not matched to a gene: 10. Germline CDR1 and CDR2: SEHNR and FQNEAQ (reference sequence). The CDR3 DNA reads as TGTGCCAGCAGCGCTCTAGCGGACCCCTGCAATGAGCAGTTCTTC. Translation: CASSALADPCNEQFF.

The genes are TRBV29-1 and TRBJ1-2, with D unresolved. The CDR3 length is 14 residues. V dropped 4 bases and J dropped 6 bases, with 18 bases sitting between them. Germline V gene lookup returns CDR1 SQVTM and CDR2 ANQGSEA. CDR3 loop: CSVAQIGRVDGYTF. CDR3 in DNA: TGCAGCGTTGCCCAAATAGGGCGGGTAGATGGCTACACCTTC.

V usage is TRBV12-3 or TRBV12-4 and J usage is TRBJ1-3; TRBD1 is a possible D gene (5 bases). V lost 6 bases and J 7 bases, leaving 13 bases between the germline ends. CDR3 length: 13 residues. The CDR3 nucleotides are TGTGCCAGCAGCTGGGGGGAGCCTAACACCATATATTTT. It translates to CASSWGEPNTIYF.

Note on this clonotype: A read error may account for a junction end that differs from germline. The chain combines TRBV4-1 with TRBJ2-1; possible D gene TRBD2, 6 bases. The V gene's germline CDR1 is MGHRA and CDR2 YSYEKL. The CDR3 totals 17 residues. The CDR3 nucleotides are TGCGCCAGCAGCCAACCTCGAGTGGGAGGCTCCTATAATGATCAGTTCTTC. This codes for CASSQPRVGGSYNDQFF.

Turning to this clonotype: A much larger clone lies a single base off, so this may be a read error. The chain joins TRBV6-6 to TRBJ2-7; D call uncertain. Per the germline V gene, CDR1 is MNHNY and CDR2 is SVGAGI (reference sequence). Trimming took 5 bases from V and 10 from J, leaving 15 bases between them. There are 12 residues in the CDR3. The CDR3 region has the DNA TGTGCCAGCAGTCATCCCAGTTCGGAACAGTACTTC. Protein: CASSHPSSEQYF.

For this clonotype: One end of the junction fails to match germline, which may point to a read error. V and J are TRBV10-3 and TRBJ2-5; D assignment may be TRBD1 or TRBD2 (5 bases each). Germline-derived CDR1 and CDR2 are ENHRY and SYGVKD. The CDR3 consists of 15 residues. The chain's CDR3 is CAISESMGVQETQYF. The CDR3 coding sequence is TGTGCCATCAGCGAGTCGATGGGGGTCCAAGAGACCCAGTACTTC.

Points on this clonotype: An end of the junction differs from the germline gene, which may be a read error. This chain connects TRBV4-3 to TRBJ1-3, with no clear D. The CDR3 is 16 residues long. Germline V gene sequence: CDR1 LGHNA, CDR2 YSLEER. The CDR3 DNA follows: TGCGCCAACAGCCAAGATCTCCCCGCTCAAGGAAACACCATATATTTT. Its protein is CANSQDLPAQGNTIYF.

The chain carries TRBV6-6 and TRBJ2-1; the match to TRBD1 covers 7 bases. Trimming at V came to 9 bases and at J to 9 bases, leaving 14 bases not matched to a gene. CDR3 length equals 14 residues. CDR1 and CDR2 from the germline V gene are MNHNY and SVGAGI (reference sequence). The CDR3 bases are TGTGCCAGTACCCAACCGGACAGGACCCTTGAGCAGTTCTTC. Its protein product is CASTQPDRTLEQFF.

A remark on this clonotype: The junction departs from the called germline gene at one end, perhaps through a read error. The J gene is TRBJ1-4, the V gene TRBV6-1, with a tentative D call TRBD1 (6 bases). The CDR3 totals 14 residues. CDR1 is MNHNS, CDR2 SASEGT, per germline. CDR3 DNA sequence: TGTGCCAGCAGTTCGACAGGAATTAATGAAAAACTGTTATTT. Protein sequence: CASSSTGINEKLLF.

Of note for this clonotype: A much larger clone sits a single nucleotide away, making a read error possible. The rearrangement joins TRBV6-1 to TRBJ2-3; no clear D. Per the germline V gene, CDR1 is MNHNS and CDR2 is SASEGT. V dropped 8 bases and J dropped 1 base, with 13 bases sitting between them. The CDR3 sequence is 14 residues long. DNA for the CDR3: TGTGCCAGCTCCTGGGCGATCGGCACAGATACGCAGTATTTT. Protein sequence: CASSWAIGTDTQYF.

Turning to this clonotype: As the CDR3 is not closed by the conserved phenylalanine or tryptophan, this likely results from a read error. This rearrangement joins TRBV12-3 or TRBV12-4 to TRBJ2-3; D ambiguous. V shed 8 bases and J shed 1 base, with 13 bases lying between them. CDR3 length equals 14 residues. The CDR3 DNA reads TGTGCCAGCGATTTAGGGTTGGGCACAGATACGCAGTATCTT. It specifies CASDLGLGTDTQYL.

This clonotype was recorded many times. The rearrangement links TRBV29-1 to TRBJ2-5, with a weak D call TRBD1 (5 bases). CDR1 and CDR2 (germline): SQVTM, ANQGSEA. CDR3 length equals 13 residues. Trimming removed 2 bases from V and 2 bases from J, with 9 bases in between. This chain's CDR3 is CSVERQIQETQYF. The CDR3 region has the DNA TGCAGCGTTGAACGACAGATACAAGAGACCCAGTACTTC.

This clonotype was observed a single time. One end of the junction fails to match germline, which may point to a read error. This chain uses TRBV20-1 with TRBJ2-7, with 13 positions matching TRBD2. The CDR3 length is 17 residues. Per the germline V gene, CDR1 is DFQATT and CDR2 is SNEGSKA (reference sequence). The CDR3 reads CSTRDVRTSGGLYEQYF. CDR3 bases: TGCAGTACTAGAGATGTTCGGACTAGCGGGGGTTTATACGAGCAGTACTTC.

This clonotype appeared many times. The gene calls are TRBV28 and TRBJ2-1, with 8 positions matching TRBD1. The CDR3 runs to 18 residues. With V trimmed by 4 bases and J by 7 bases, 18 bases remained unmatched. The germline gives CDR1 MDHEN, CDR2 SYDVKM. DNA for the CDR3: TGTGCCAGCAGTTCGCGATATATGGACAGGGAGCTAGGAAATGAGCAGTTCTTC. Amino acid sequence: CASSSRYMDRELGNEQFF.

This clonotype appeared once. The junction and the germline gene differ at one end; a read error may be behind it. V and J are TRBV30 and TRBJ2-7, with D maybe TRBD1 (5 bases). Germline loops: CDR1 GTSNPN, CDR2 SVGIG (reference sequence). This CDR3 comprises 12 residues. CDR3 DNA: TGTACCTGGAGTCCTGTGGGGCACAAGCAGTACTTC. It specifies CTWSPVGHKQYF.